Presented here are 10 T cell receptor beta chains from one specimen sequenced in a study of blood T cell repertoires in COVID-19. Only in-frame clones appear in the TCRdb table, and some are missing; sequencing was by immunoSEQ multiplex PCR. The table has 100,000 or so clones, about three quarters seen once; the top ten hold 15% to 20%. Sample: peripheral blood. These receptors all stem from a woman aged 70-85 years with acute or convalescent COVID-19.

The CDR3 is CSVEVQGPNEQFF. CDR3 in DNA: TGCAGCGTTGAGGTACAGGGGCCGAATGAGCAGTTCTTC. The chain recombines TRBV29-1 with TRBJ2-1; 7 bases map to TRBD1. The trim removed 3 bases at V and 7 bases at J, leaving 6 bases unmatched. The CDR3 is 13 amino acids. CDR1 SQVTM and CDR2 ANQGSEA come from the germline V gene.

This chain joins TRBV19 and TRBJ2-3; tentatively, D is TRBD2 (5 bases). CDR3 length equals 12 residues. CDR1 LNHDA and CDR2 SQIVND come from the germline V gene (reference sequence). V gave up 6 bases and J gave up 5 bases, with 9 bases separating them. CDR3 loop: CASRISGDTQYF. The DNA of the CDR3 is TGTGCCAGTAGAATCAGCGGAGATACGCAGTATTTT.

This clone was picked up many times. This chain joins TRBV6-6 and TRBJ1-1, with a weak D call TRBD1 (5 bases). This CDR3 has 13 residues. The V gene's germline CDR1 is MNHNY and CDR2 SVGAGI (reference sequence). V lost 6 bases to trimming and J lost 1 base, with 9 bases between them. The CDR3 is CASSPGGNTEAFF. As DNA, the CDR3 is TGTGCCAGCAGCCCCGGGGGGAACACTGAAGCTTTCTTT.

This chain connects TRBV27 to TRBJ2-5, with D possibly matching TRBD2 (5 bases). The germline CDR1 and CDR2 sequences are MNHEY and SMNVEV (reference sequence). This CDR3 is 14 amino acids long. V lost 6 bases, J lost 5 bases, and 16 bases lay in between. As DNA, the CDR3 is TGTGCCAGCAGGCCACACGGGGTTTTCGAGACCCAGTACTTC. Translating gives CASRPHGVFETQYF.

Ten or more counts support this clone. Within the sample, other DNA sequences also encode this same CDR3. The CDR3 coding sequence is TGCGCCAGCTTGAGCCGTCGGGTGGGCCGGGGGTGGGAGCAGTACTTC. Amino acid sequence: CASLSRRVGRGWEQYF. The rearrangement uses TRBV5-1 and TRBJ2-7, with D tentatively TRBD2 (6 bases). This CDR3 spans 16 amino acids. Trimming removed 7 bases from V and 7 bases from J, with 27 bases in between. Germline V lookup: CDR1 SGHRS, CDR2 YFSETQ.

This chain connects TRBV30 to TRBJ1-6; D unresolved. Trimming removed 5 bases at V and 7 bases at J, with 15 bases between. CDR1 is GTSNPN, CDR2 SVGIG, per germline (reference sequence). The CDR3 contains 14 residues. The DNA of the CDR3 is TGTGCCTGGCTCCTCGAGGGCGTGAATTCACCCCTCCACTTT. The encoded protein is CAWLLEGVNSPLHF.

CDR3 bases: TGTGCCAGCAGCTTGGGTTCAGGGGGTTTCCACGAGCAGTACTTC. Translation: CASSLGSGGFHEQYF. V and J are TRBV5-6 and TRBJ2-7; the match to TRBD1 covers 7 bases. The CDR3 loop spans 15 amino acids. Germline V lookup: CDR1 SGHDT, CDR2 YYEEEE. Trimming took 0 bases from V and 5 from J; bases not matched to a gene: 8.

The rearrangement joins TRBV28 to TRBJ2-2, with D tentatively TRBD1 (5 bases). V was clipped by 2 bases and J by 3 bases, with 7 bases between them. Germline V lookup: CDR1 MDHEN, CDR2 SYDVKM. There are 14 residues in the CDR3. The chain's CDR3 is CASSLRGYTGELFF. DNA for the CDR3: TGTGCCAGCAGTTTAAGGGGTTACACCGGGGAGCTGTTTTTT.

The rearrangement uses TRBV5-8 and TRBJ1-1; possible D gene TRBD1, 6 bases. The V end lost 4 bases, the J end lost 2 bases, and 12 bases lay between the germline ends. Looked up from germline, CDR1 is SGHTS and CDR2 is YDEGEE. This CDR3 comprises 14 residues. As DNA, the CDR3 is TGTGCCAGCAGCCTACCCAGGGGAAACACTGAAGCTTTCTTT. The encoded protein is CASSLPRGNTEAFF. The whole variable domain, filled in from reference TRBV5-8 and TRBJ1-1, reads EAGVTQSPTHLIKTRGQQATLRCSPISGHTSVYWYQQALGLGLQFLLWYDEGEERNRGNFPPRFSGRQFPNYSSELNVNALELEDSALYLCASSLPRGNTEAFFGQGTRLTVV.

The J gene is TRBJ2-1, the V gene TRBV6-5; tentative D call: TRBD2 (6 bases). CDR1 and CDR2 (germline): MNHEY, SVGAGI. This CDR3 spans 14 amino acids. Between the trimmed V and J ends, which lost 6 bases and 2 bases, there was a span of 11 bases. CDR3 protein: CASREGDPYNEQFF. CDR3 bases: TGTGCCAGCAGGGAGGGAGATCCCTACAATGAGCAGTTCTTC.